These 11 T cell receptor beta chains were sequenced from one sample in a study of early T cells in non-severe SARS-CoV-2 infection. TCRdb re-derived calls from the 5' RACE reads in MiXCR, one entry per CDR3 protein. The table includes about 76,000 distinct CDR3 sequences, approximately 10% detected once. Sequencing was performed on whole blood. Receptor source: an adult who was a healthcare worker with PCR-confirmed SARS-CoV-2 infection or an uninfected control (not recorded which).

This clonotype has more than one count but fewer than ten. The rearrangement links TRBV30 to TRBJ2-5, with 10 bases matching TRBD2. In germline, CDR1 is GTSNPN, CDR2 SVGIG (reference sequence). After removal of 2 bases from V and 5 bases from J, the junction contained 8 bases not matched to a gene. The CDR3 sequence is 15 residues long. CDR3 residues: CAWSNQGLATETQYF. The CDR3 DNA is TGTGCCTGGAGTAATCAGGGACTAGCGACGGAGACCCAGTACTTC.

This clonotype appeared many times. The CDR3 here is CAWSRQLDTEAFF. CDR3 nucleotide sequence: TGTGCCTGGAGTCGACAGTTAGACACTGAAGCTTTCTTT. The chain links TRBV30 to TRBJ1-1; weak D call: TRBD1 (5 bases). This CDR3 is built from 13 residues. Germline loops: CDR1 GTSNPN, CDR2 SVGIG (reference sequence). V lost 2 bases and J 3 bases, leaving 10 bases between the germline ends.

This clonotype was picked up a small number of times. The J gene is TRBJ1-2, the V gene TRBV11-2; TRBD1 matches 7 bases. V lost 5 bases to trimming and J lost 6 bases; unmatched junction nucleotides: 12. Germline CDR1 SGHAT, CDR2 FQNNGV. This CDR3 has 15 residues. The chain's CDR3 is CASSLMTGTTNGYTF. CDR3 DNA sequence: TGTGCCAGCAGCCTAATGACAGGGACAACAAATGGCTACACCTTC.

This clonotype was counted only a few times. V and J are TRBV20-1 and TRBJ1-4, with a weak D call TRBD1 (6 bases). V dropped 5 bases and J dropped 8 bases, with 18 bases sitting between them. The CDR3 is 14 amino acids. Germline CDR1 and CDR2: DFQATT and SNEGSKA (reference sequence). CDR3 bases: TGCAGTGCTGGGAGGACAGCTAGAGTCGAAAAACTGTTTTTT. The encoded protein is CSAGRTARVEKLFF.

This clonotype is labeled medium-sized. The CDR3 protein is CASSWGQGGVYEQYF. The CDR3 DNA is TGTGCCAGCAGCTGGGGACAAGGGGGCGTTTACGAGCAGTACTTC. This chain links TRBV5-4 with TRBJ2-7, with 7 nucleotides matching TRBD1. With 3 bases clipped from V and 4 bases from J, the junction kept 10 bases outside the gene matches. CDR1 and CDR2 (germline): SGHNT, YYREEE (reference sequence). The CDR3 covers 15 residues.

This clonotype has at least ten counts. The V call is TRBV7-2, the J call TRBJ2-3; 7 bases map to TRBD1. V lost 4 bases and J lost 2; bases outside the gene matches: 12. This CDR3 contains 17 residues. CDR1 is SGHTA, CDR2 FQGNSA, per germline. CDR3 amino acids: CASSSTPRDSFTDTQYF. The CDR3, as DNA: TGTGCCAGCAGCTCCACGCCCCGGGACAGCTTCACAGATACGCAGTATTTT.

This clonotype showed up many times. The chain employs TRBV24-1 and TRBJ2-3, with TRBD2 identical over 9 bases. The CDR3 spans 17 residues. Germline CDR1 is KGHDR and CDR2 is SFDVKD. V lost 3 bases, J lost 2 bases, and 8 bases stayed unmatched. The CDR3 loop reads CATSDRVAGAATDTQYF. DNA of the CDR3: TGTGCCACCAGTGATAGGGTAGCGGGGGCCGCCACAGATACGCAGTATTTT.

This clonotype showed up many times. The rearrangement links TRBV6-1 to TRBJ1-6; D gene unclear. Trimming took 4 bases from V and 7 from J, leaving 11 bases between them. Germline CDR1 is MNHNS and CDR2 is SASEGT. The length of the CDR3 is 14 residues. The CDR3 DNA sequence: TGTGCCAGCAGTGCCCGATGGGAGAATTCACCCCTCCACTTT. Protein product: CASSARWENSPLHF.

V and J are TRBV19 and TRBJ2-2; no definite D call. This CDR3 spans 12 amino acids. The V end lost 3 bases, the J end lost 4 bases, and 3 bases lay between the germline ends. Germline-derived CDR1 and CDR2 are LNHDA and SQIVND (reference sequence). As DNA, the CDR3 is TGTGCCAGTAGTATTTCCACCGGGGAGCTGTTTTTT. It translates to CASSISTGELFF.

This clonotype was seen many times. The V call is TRBV9, the J call TRBJ2-7, with D unresolved. The CDR3 sequence is 14 residues long. Germline V gene sequence: CDR1 SGDLS, CDR2 YYNGEE. V was cut by 4 bases and J by 0 bases, with 11 bases left in between. The CDR3 bases are TGTGCCAGCAGCTACCAAGTGAGCTCCTACGAGCAGTACTTC. It specifies CASSYQVSSYEQYF.

This clonotype has more than one count but fewer than ten. J is TRBJ2-1 and V is TRBV4-1; 9 nucleotides match TRBD2. This CDR3 is built from 16 residues. The ends lost 4 bases at V and 6 bases at J; junction bases unmatched: 10. The germline V gene encodes CDR1 MGHRA and CDR2 YSYEKL. The CDR3 sequence: CASSLLRGGPGNEQFF. In DNA form, the CDR3 reads TGCGCCAGCAGCCTTTTGCGGGGGGGGCCCGGCAATGAGCAGTTCTTC.